This T cell receptor beta chain was profiled in a study of blood T cell repertoires in COVID-19. Original methodology: Reference gene primer amplification in the assay estimated nucleated cell counts. The protocol was immunoSEQ multiplex PCR, while the TCRdb copy is restricted to in-frame clones and leaves out a portion. D and trimming were read from the DNA, whereas the V and J calls and clone size are those reported in that table. The data show fewer than 250,000 clones, with about 87% seen just once and about 1.7% held by the top ten. The length of the CDR3 is 12 residues. V lost 4 bases and J 9 bases, leaving 13 bases between the germline ends. Germline V gives CDR1 SGHNT, CDR2 YYREEE (reference sequence).

The sequenced sample consisted of peripheral blood. The TCR comes from a man in his 70s with acute or convalescent COVID-19. The chain employs TRBV5-4 and TRBJ1-1; possibly TRBD1 for D (5 bases). The CDR3 DNA reads TGTGCCAGCAGCCACCCGGGACTGCAAGCTTTCTTT. Translating gives CASSHPGLQAFF.